This TCR beta chain was recovered during a study of HIV-infected children after antiretroviral therapy interruption. Study summary: Children had CD4+ above 500, viral load below 50 copies/ml, either treatment arm. Interruption-arm sampling covered weeks 0, 12, interruption end (24 or 48), and about 3 years post-study. Study outcomes and limitations: Naive CD4+ sequences overlapped less between time points once interruption began.

A 3' RACE protocol on RNA, with unique molecular identifiers, produced the TCR library. Each CDR3 protein gets one entry after TCRdb re-called the 3' RACE reads with MiXCR. The sample shows 40,000 to 55,000 distinct CDR3 sequences, more than 3.5% of them seen only once. A few counts support this clonotype. The antigen is unknown. Treatment reported: PENTA 11 planned treatment interruption arm or continuous ART arm. Trimming stripped 1 base from V and 5 bases from J, with 5 bases between. Per germline, CDR1 MGHDK and CDR2 SYGVNS. This CDR3 spans 12 amino acids. The material was CD45RA+ CD4+ T cells from PBMCs, pooled from several time points, obtained from a donor given antiretroviral therapy, either interrupted or continuous. Subset described: naive CD4+ CD45RA+ CD45RO- T cells. The V gene is TRBV25-1, the J gene TRBJ1-1; unclear D gene. The clonotype originates from a pool of human donors with HIV. DNA of the CDR3: TGTGCCAGCAGTGAATCGTGGACTGAAGCTTTCTTT. It yields the protein CASSESWTEAFF.